This T cell receptor beta chain was sequenced in a study of blood T cells in healthy people across ages. General observations from the study: Naive and antigen-experienced cells were not separated, limiting conclusive comparison. Among long-lived donors, naive CD4+ cells were more numerous and diversity higher than in aged donors. Roughly linear declines in TCR beta diversity per million T cells occurred with age.

The CDR3 length is 15 residues. The germline V gene encodes CDR1 SGHTA and CDR2 FQGNSA. The V segment lost 6 bases and the J segment 7 bases; nucleotides outside the gene matches: 14. A second PCR of about 7 to 12 cycles used a sample-barcoded 5' primer and a J-beta primer mix. Researchers report that a template-switch adaptor with 12 random nucleotides tagged each cDNA molecule. TCRdb reanalysed the 5' RACE reads using MiXCR and keeps one entry per CDR3 protein. This table has 750,000 to 950,000 distinct CDR3 sequences, roughly 50% appearing once. As concerns this clonotype: Its matching antigen is unknown.

The J gene is TRBJ2-7, the V gene TRBV7-2; 8 bases fit TRBD2. The sequence was obtained from a man at least 80 years old in good health. The sample was blood. The DNA for the CDR3 is TGTGCCAGCAGGGTTACTAGCGGAGGTTACAATGAGCAGTACTTC. It yields the protein CASRVTSGGYNEQYF.